This T cell receptor beta chain was found in a study of shared clonotypes between healthy human individuals (dated by TCRdb to between 2020 and 2021). About the study as a whole: A couple of women and a few men aged 18 to 49 years were included in the cohort. For each donor, three plates each were used for CD4 naive and CD4 memory, two plates were used for CD8 naive, and one plate was used for CD8 memory. Blood TCR repertoires of a handful of healthy adults were deeply sequenced to estimate repertoire size and the extent of clonotype sharing between individuals. To increase sequencing depth and limit assay-specific biases, TCR repertoire library preparation and sequencing were carried out by different laboratories using diverse techniques. Per donor, leukapheresis produced somewhere between about 0.8 and 9 billion PBMCs. Broader findings and caveats from the paper: Rarefaction of sorted-subset datasets indicated incomplete sequencing despite the large sequencing depth. Sharing across several donors was observed for about 5% of naive CD4, about 4% of naive CD8, over 2% of memory CD4, and 0.4% of memory CD8 clonotypes. Because the study included only a small number of donors, the genetic and exposure-history diversity represented was limited. Compared with non-shared clonotypes, clonotypes shared by all four sorted-subset donors had higher generation probabilities. Estimated clonotype richness was generally larger for naive than for memory subsets. Sampling was limited to blood, and TCR repertoires in tissue likely differ from TCR repertoires in blood. Pairwise subsampling indicated that sequencing depth was expected to affect the degree of clonotype sharing among donors.

Healthy HIV-negative adults with no recently reported acute infections or vaccinations were included as donors. All donors were Caucasian adults living in Nashville, Tennessee, USA. CD4+ T cells were enriched by magnetic negative selection; naive cells were then positively selected on CD45RA, and the negative fraction formed the memory subset. Blood was obtained by leukapheresis, after which PBMCs were separated by Ficoll-Histopaque density gradient centrifugation and cryopreserved in liquid nitrogen vapor phase. Analytical flow cytometry was used to check the purity and quantity of every magnetically sorted T cell population. Genomic DNA was isolated from every sorted fraction and measured by UV absorbance on a Nanodrop 2000c. Note on this clone: Its cognate antigen has yet to be identified. No base-level quality is on record; no much larger clone is a single base apart.

Taken from cysteine to phenylalanine, the CDR3 has 14 residues. Solely the CDR3 DNA is kept, with 42 bases framed from the first base. From a lookup of the germline V gene, CDR1 and CDR2 are SGHVS and FQNEAQ. V is reduced by 3 bases and J by 5 bases, leaving a spacing of 10 bases between them. Using the deep immunoSEQ assay, TCR CDR3 regions were amplified from genomic DNA by multiplex PCR. Extracted genomic DNA from each cell subset was spread evenly across all wells of several immunoSEQ 96-well plates, with each plate serving as a replicate. For sorted subsets, each replicate PCR was loaded with roughly 190 ng genomic DNA, equivalent to 32,000 or so T cell genomes. The purified libraries were quantified using a Qubit 3.0 fluorometer, sized with a Bioanalyzer 2100, and then quantified again using the KAPA Library Quantification kit. Every immunoSEQ 96-well plate was sequenced on a separate single-read 150-cycle Illumina NextSeq 550 flow cell. In the source study's methods: Because only junctional sequences without quality scores were contained in the immunoSEQ output, filtering matching that applied to full-length reads could not be performed. To assign V/J genes and CDR3, sequences were annotated against IMGT germline references using PyIR, a Python wrapper for IgBLAST v1.9. Any read was removed if the V/J assignment was weak (E-value above 1e-6), the CDR3 was missing, or the read contained stop codons, out-of-frame junctions, or ambiguous translated residues. A V3J clonotype was defined by an identical inferred V gene, J gene, and CDR3 amino acid sequence. Percentage overlap between repertoires was calculated by dividing the number of shared unique clonotypes by the size of the smaller repertoire. Three approaches were used to assess repertoire richness: RTK rarefaction, the Chao1 estimator, and Recon v2.1 estimates of unobserved clonotypes. For all TCRbeta clonotypes obtained by the gDNA method from a few donors, generation probabilities were computed with OLGA. TCRdb stores this immuneACCESS table with in-frame sequences only. Part of the clones is absent; in the studies checked, under half of the shortfall reflects unresolved V genes, and no reason is known for the rest. That table is the source of V, J and clone size, and D and trimming were worked out from the DNA. The sample profile shows millions of clones; approximately 95% of them were found once. Clones ranked in the top ten supply about 0.37% of the sample.

The specimen sequenced was naive CD4+ T cells from PBMCs. The intended sense of this specimen's cell subset or site label: CD45RA+ positively selected. The receptor comes from a man aged 18 to 30 in good health. Some clones in this sample may be carry-over from other donors' samples. The sequence joins TRBV7-8 to TRBJ1-4; the D gene lacks a confident call. Here is the DNA: TGTGCCAGCAGCTTCCGGACGGGGAATGAAAAACTGTTTTTT. This sequence encodes CASSFRTGNEKLFF.